What follows are 15 T cell receptor beta chains derived from one specimen sequenced in a study of T cell responses to AZD1222 COVID-19 vaccine. TCRdb's table, derived via immunoSEQ multiplex PCR, lists solely in-frame clones and lacks some. Of under 150,000 clones in the sample, approximately 85% were seen once. The material was peripheral blood, obtained on day 0 of MenACWY control vaccination. Receptors originate from an adult in good health.

V and J are TRBV19 and TRBJ1-1, with D possibly being TRBD1 (6 bases). The CDR3 has 15 amino acids. Trimming cost V 5 bases and J 4 bases, with 17 bases left between them. Germline V gene sequence: CDR1 LNHDA, CDR2 SQIVND (reference sequence). The CDR3 coding sequence is TGTGCCAGTAGTTTGACAGGAGACTTGGGCACTGAAGCTTTCTTT. It yields the protein CASSLTGDLGTEAFF.

The J gene is TRBJ2-7, the V gene TRBV7-2; TRBD1 or TRBD2 may be the D gene (5 bases each). Germline values: CDR1 SGHTA, CDR2 FQGNSA. The CDR3 extends over 15 amino acids. V was cut by 2 bases and J by 2 bases, with 13 bases left in between. CDR3 sequence (DNA): TGTGCCAGCAGCTTATGGGGGAGTACTACCTACGAGCAGTACTTC. Amino acid sequence: CASSLWGSTTYEQYF.

V usage is TRBV15 and J usage is TRBJ2-1; D may be TRBD2 (5 bases). This CDR3 has 15 residues. The ends were cut back, 0 bases at V and 2 bases at J, with 8 bases in the middle. Germline V gene data show CDR1 as LNHNV and CDR2 as YYDKDF (reference sequence). Here the CDR3 reads CATSRDKRAYNEQFF. DNA of the CDR3: TGTGCCACCAGCAGAGATAAGAGGGCCTACAATGAGCAGTTCTTC.

This clone was found a few times. This chain uses TRBV6-2 or TRBV6-3 with TRBJ2-3, with TRBD2 identical over 12 bases. V was pared by 2 bases and J by 3 bases, with 0 bases of the junction left unmatched. From germline, CDR1 is MNHEY and CDR2 SVGEGT. The CDR3 is 15 residues long. The CDR3 loop is CASSYGLAGTDTQYF. Here the CDR3 DNA reads TGTGCCAGCAGTTACGGACTAGCGGGAACAGATACGCAGTATTTT.

V gene TRBV7-8 combines with J gene TRBJ2-7; 10 nucleotides agree with TRBD1. From germline, CDR1 is SGHVS and CDR2 FQNEAQ. This CDR3 is built from 15 residues. The V segment lost 2 bases and the J segment 6 bases; nucleotides outside the gene matches: 7. The CDR3 protein is CASSLMRQGAPEQYF. In DNA, the CDR3 is TGTGCCAGCAGCTTAATGCGACAGGGGGCCCCCGAGCAGTACTTC.

This rearrangement joins TRBV6-5 to TRBJ2-1; 9 bases line up with TRBD1. The V and J ends lost 6 bases and 1 base, in that order; junction bases with no gene match: 4. The CDR3 totals 15 residues. Germline-derived CDR1 and CDR2 are MNHEY and SVGAGI. CDR3 bases: TGTGCCAGCAGGCAAGGGACAGGGTCCTACAATGAGCAGTTCTTC. Amino acid sequence: CASRQGTGSYNEQFF.

This clone was seen once. The rearrangement uses TRBV6-5 and TRBJ1-5; no firm D call. CDR1 MNHEY and CDR2 SVGAGI come from the germline V gene. This CDR3 has 12 amino acids. Trimming took 2 bases from V and 9 from J, leaving 8 bases between them. Here the CDR3 reads CASSYGIAPQHF. The DNA for the CDR3 is TGTGCCAGCAGTTACGGGATTGCGCCCCAGCATTTT.

The chain is built from TRBV5-1 and TRBJ1-2, with 9 positions matching TRBD1. Germline V gene lookup returns CDR1 SGHRS and CDR2 YFSETQ. V lost 0 bases to trimming and J lost 2 bases; unmatched junction nucleotides: 5. This CDR3 is built from 16 residues. The CDR3 is CASSLGGDRENYGYTF. Here the CDR3 DNA reads TGCGCCAGCAGCTTGGGCGGGGACAGGGAGAACTATGGCTACACCTTC.

The J gene is TRBJ2-1, the V gene TRBV29-1; D is uncertain. This CDR3 comprises 10 residues. In germline, CDR1 is SQVTM, CDR2 ANQGSEA. Trimming removed 7 bases at V and 8 bases at J, with 9 bases between. This chain's CDR3 is CSAVWDEQFF. The CDR3 DNA is TGCAGCGCGGTATGGGATGAGCAGTTCTTC.

This rearrangement joins TRBV13 to TRBJ2-5; a weak D match, TRBD1 (6 bases). Germline assignment: CDR1 PRHDT and CDR2 FYEKMQ (reference sequence). With 4 bases removed from V and 4 bases from J, the gap between germline ends came to 10 bases. This CDR3 is 13 amino acids long. CDR3 bases: TGTGCCAGCAGCTGGGGGCAGTTAGAGACCCAGTACTTC. Its protein is CASSWGQLETQYF.

The chain uses TRBV7-9 and TRBJ1-6; 9 bases fit TRBD1. This CDR3 spans 15 amino acids. The trim removed 5 bases at V and 9 bases at J, leaving 8 bases unmatched. Germline values: CDR1 SEHNR, CDR2 FQNEAQ (reference sequence). The CDR3, as DNA: TGTGCCAGCAGCCCCCGGACAGGGGAGATTTCACCCCTCCACTTT. It translates to CASSPRTGEISPLHF.

The J gene is TRBJ1-2, the V gene TRBV7-2; D gene uncertain. V was cut by 2 bases and J by 7 bases, with 11 bases left in between. CDR1 and CDR2 from the germline V gene are SGHTA and FQGNSA. This CDR3 contains 13 residues. This CDR3 reads CASSLNAEGGYTF. The CDR3 DNA reads TGTGCCAGCAGCTTAAACGCGGAGGGTGGCTACACCTTC.

This rearrangement joins TRBV9 to TRBJ2-5, with D perhaps assigned TRBD1 or TRBD2 (6 bases each). The germline CDR1 and CDR2 sequences are SGDLS and YYNGEE. The length of the CDR3 is 16 residues. Trimming removed 3 bases at V and 0 bases at J, with 15 bases between. The CDR3 spells CASSAAGGSYQETQYF. CDR3 nucleotides: TGTGCCAGCAGCGCAGCCGGGGGCTCGTACCAAGAGACCCAGTACTTC.

This chain links TRBV29-1 with TRBJ2-3, with a tentative D call TRBD1 (5 bases). The CDR3 sequence is 14 residues long. Trimming took 5 bases from V and 1 from J, leaving 13 bases between them. Looked up from germline, CDR1 is SQVTM and CDR2 is ANQGSEA. The CDR3 spells CSVPGAEGTDTQYF. CDR3 DNA: TGCAGCGTTCCTGGGGCAGAGGGCACAGATACGCAGTATTTT.

This chain links TRBV6-5 with TRBJ1-4; 9 bases align to TRBD1. V lost 5 bases, J lost 5 bases, and 6 bases stayed unmatched. This CDR3 is 15 amino acids long. From germline, CDR1 is MNHEY and CDR2 SVGAGI. The CDR3 DNA sequence: TGTGCCAGCAGTAACGGACAGGGGAAGAATGAAAAACTGTTTTTT. Translating gives CASSNGQGKNEKLFF.